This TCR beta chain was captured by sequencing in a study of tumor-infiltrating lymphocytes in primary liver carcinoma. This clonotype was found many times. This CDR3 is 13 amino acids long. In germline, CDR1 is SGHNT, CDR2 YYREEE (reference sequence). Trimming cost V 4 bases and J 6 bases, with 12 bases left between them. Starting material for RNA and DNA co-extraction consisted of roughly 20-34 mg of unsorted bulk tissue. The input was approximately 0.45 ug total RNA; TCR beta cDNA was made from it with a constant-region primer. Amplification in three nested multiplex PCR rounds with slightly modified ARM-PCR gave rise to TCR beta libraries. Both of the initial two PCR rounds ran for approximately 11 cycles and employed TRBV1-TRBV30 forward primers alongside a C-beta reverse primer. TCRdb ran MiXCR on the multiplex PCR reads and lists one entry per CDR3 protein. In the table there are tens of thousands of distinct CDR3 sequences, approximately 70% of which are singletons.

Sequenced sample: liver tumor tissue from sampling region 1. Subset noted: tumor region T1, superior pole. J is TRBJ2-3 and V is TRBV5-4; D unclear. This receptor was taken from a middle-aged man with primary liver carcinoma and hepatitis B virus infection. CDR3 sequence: CASSDLTVDTQYF. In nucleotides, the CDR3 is TGTGCCAGCAGCGACTTGACTGTGGATACGCAGTATTTT.